These 17 T cell receptor beta chains share one sample of origin, sequenced in a study of T cell responses to AZD1222 COVID-19 vaccine. The data were produced by immunoSEQ multiplex PCR, yet TCRdb's version contains in-frame clones alone and is incomplete. The sample yields some 160,000 clones, approximately 93% seen once. This specimen consisted of peripheral blood, obtained on day 0 of AZD1222 vaccination. Every receptor here comes from an adult in good health.

This clone came up once. The chain recombines TRBV29-1 with TRBJ1-2, with a possible D match to TRBD1 (6 bases). The V gene lost 4 bases and the J gene lost 5 bases, with 14 bases spanning the gap. From germline, CDR1 is SQVTM and CDR2 ANQGSEA. The CDR3 contains 13 residues. The CDR3 spells CSVVVAGEYGYTF. In DNA form, the CDR3 reads TGCAGCGTTGTTGTGGCAGGGGAGTATGGCTACACCTTC.

This clone was found many times. The chain is built from TRBV7-8 and TRBJ1-5; D gene uncertain. V dropped 1 base and J dropped 6 bases, with 4 bases sitting between them. CDR3 length: 12 amino acids. CDR1 and CDR2 from the germline V gene are SGHVS and FQNEAQ. CDR3 loop: CASSLEGQPQHF. The CDR3 nucleotides read TGTGCCAGCAGCTTAGAAGGTCAGCCCCAGCATTTT.

The chain combines TRBV7-9 with TRBJ1-1, with D tentatively TRBD1 (5 bases). Germline-derived CDR1 and CDR2 are SEHNR and FQNEAQ (reference sequence). V was trimmed by 4 bases and J by 4 bases, leaving 10 bases between them. This CDR3 contains 13 residues. The CDR3 coding sequence is TGTGCCAGCAGCTCAGGGTCGGGCACTGAAGCTTTCTTT. It yields the protein CASSSGSGTEAFF. The complete variable domain, with remaining parts taken from reference TRBV7-9 and TRBJ1-1, reads DTGVSQNPRHKITKRGQNVTFRCDPISEHNRLYWYRQTLGQGPEFLTYFQNEAQLEKSRLLSDRFSAERPKGSFSTLEIQRTEQGDSAMYLCASSSGSGTEAFFGQGTRLTVV.

The rearrangement uses TRBV18 and TRBJ2-5, with D possibly being TRBD1 (6 bases). With 1 base removed from V and 3 bases from J, the gap between germline ends came to 15 bases. This CDR3 is built from 16 residues. Germline CDR1 reads KGHSH; CDR2 reads LQKENI. The DNA for the CDR3 is TGTGCCAGCTCACCACTTTTGCCAGGGGTTGAAGAGACCCAGTACTTC. Translated: CASSPLLPGVEETQYF.

V and J are TRBV6-5 and TRBJ1-4; D is ambiguous. CDR3 size: 14 residues. Germline loops: CDR1 MNHEY, CDR2 SVGAGI. V dropped 6 bases and J dropped 3 bases, with 11 bases sitting between them. CDR3 in DNA: TGTGCCAGCAGCCCCGATTTACCTAATGAAAAACTGTTTTTT. Encoded protein: CASSPDLPNEKLFF.

The V gene is TRBV13, the J gene TRBJ1-2; D is uncertain. Trimming pared 1 base from V and 4 bases from J, leaving 10 bases between. Germline CDR1 is PRHDT and CDR2 is FYEKMQ (reference sequence). This CDR3 has 14 amino acids. The chain's CDR3 is CASSLEGRGYGYTF. The DNA for the CDR3 is TGTGCCAGCAGCTTAGAGGGTCGGGGCTATGGCTACACCTTC.

This rearrangement joins TRBV4-3 to TRBJ1-2, with TRBD1 identical over 7 bases. The CDR3 contains 13 residues. After removal of 0 bases from V and 8 bases from J, the junction contained 3 bases not matched to a gene. The germline gives CDR1 LGHNA, CDR2 YSLEER. CDR3 sequence: CASSQEDRRGYTF. CDR3 DNA sequence: TGCGCCAGCAGCCAAGAGGACAGGAGGGGCTACACCTTC.

The V and J genes are TRBV5-6 and TRBJ1-4, with 7 bases identical to TRBD1. CDR1 is SGHDT and CDR2 is YYEEEE in the germline V gene. The CDR3 runs to 16 residues. The V and J ends lost 0 bases and 3 bases, in that order; junction bases with no gene match: 5. In nucleotides, the CDR3 is TGTGCCAGCAGCTTGGCGGGGCAGGGGGCTAATGAAAAACTGTTTTTT. It translates to CASSLAGQGANEKLFF. Combining the CDR3 with reference TRBV5-6 and TRBJ1-4 gives the whole variable domain DAGVTQSPTHLIKTRGQQVTLRCSPKSGHDTVSWYQQALGQGPQFIFQYYEEEERQRGNFPDRFSGHQFPNYSSELNVNALLLGDSALYLCASSLAGQGANEKLFFGSGTQLSVL.

The J gene is TRBJ2-3, the V gene TRBV19; D call uncertain. Germline CDR1 reads LNHDA; CDR2 reads SQIVND (reference sequence). The CDR3 consists of 15 residues. The V end lost 1 base, the J end lost 1 base, and 9 bases lay between the germline ends. The CDR3 loop is CASSIAPAGTDTQYF. For the CDR3, the DNA is TGTGCCAGTAGTATAGCCCCGGCGGGCACAGATACGCAGTATTTT.

The CDR3 DNA reads as TGTGCCAGTAGAACCGGGGCATCAACTAATGAAAAACTGTTTTTT. Translation gives CASRTGASTNEKLFF. This rearrangement joins TRBV19 to TRBJ1-4, with D possibly being TRBD1 (5 bases). Germline-derived CDR1 and CDR2 are LNHDA and SQIVND (reference sequence). Trimming pared 6 bases from V and 0 bases from J, leaving 11 bases between. The CDR3 totals 15 residues.

The V gene is TRBV7-9, the J gene TRBJ1-5; D gene ambiguous. This CDR3 is built from 13 residues. Germline CDR1 and CDR2: SEHNR and FQNEAQ (reference sequence). V lost 3 bases and J 2 bases, leaving 5 bases between the germline ends. The CDR3 is CASSFSRNQPQHF. In DNA form, the CDR3 reads TGTGCCAGCAGCTTTAGCCGCAATCAGCCCCAGCATTTT. Drawing the rest from reference TRBV7-9 and TRBJ1-5, the complete variable domain is DTGVSQNPRHKITKRGQNVTFRCDPISEHNRLYWYRQTLGQGPEFLTYFQNEAQLEKSRLLSDRFSAERPKGSFSTLEIQRTEQGDSAMYLCASSFSRNQPQHFGDGTRLSIL.

V and J are TRBV10-3 and TRBJ1-2, with TRBD1 identical over 10 bases. V lost 3 bases and J lost 3; bases outside the gene matches: 4. Germline CDR1 reads ENHRY; CDR2 reads SYGVKD. CDR3 length equals 15 residues. DNA for the CDR3: TGTGCCATCAGTGAATGGACAGGGGGGCACTATGGCTACACCTTC. Its translation: CAISEWTGGHYGYTF.

This chain connects TRBV18 to TRBJ1-2; the D gene is possibly TRBD1 (5 bases). The CDR3 totals 11 residues. CDR1 and CDR2 from the germline V gene are KGHSH and LQKENI. V lost 5 bases to trimming and J lost 7 bases, with 8 bases between them. The CDR3, as DNA: TGTGCCAGCTCATTCGGGGGTGGCTACACCTTC. Its protein is CASSFGGGYTF.

The CDR3, as DNA: TGCGCCAGCAGCCCGGGACAGTCGGATGAAAAACTGTTTTTT. It translates to CASSPGQSDEKLFF. J is TRBJ1-4 and V is TRBV4-1; TRBD1 aligns across 7 bases. V gave up 4 bases and J gave up 6 bases; unmatched junction bases: 5. This CDR3 region has 14 residues. Germline loops: CDR1 MGHRA, CDR2 YSYEKL.

The chain combines TRBV5-4 with TRBJ1-2; a weak D match, TRBD1 (6 bases). Per the germline V gene, CDR1 is SGHNT and CDR2 is YYREEE (reference sequence). The CDR3 runs to 15 residues. V shed 4 bases and J shed 5 bases, with 18 bases lying between them. The CDR3 loop reads CASSHMAGQGYGYTF. The CDR3 bases are TGTGCCAGCAGCCACATGGCGGGGCAGGGGTATGGCTACACCTTC.

This clone was observed a single time. The rearrangement links TRBV4-3 to TRBJ2-3; 7 bases agree with TRBD2. This CDR3 region has 15 residues. The ends lost 0 bases at V and 3 bases at J; junction bases unmatched: 3. CDR1 LGHNA and CDR2 YSLEER come from the germline V gene. The CDR3 DNA follows: TGCGCCAGCAGCCAAGAAGGAGCGGGGACAGATACGCAGTATTTT. Amino acid sequence: CASSQEGAGTDTQYF.

V usage is TRBV12-3 or TRBV12-4 and J usage is TRBJ1-1; D not certain. CDR3 length: 12 amino acids. With 3 bases removed from V and 0 bases from J, the gap between germline ends came to 2 bases. The CDR3 here is CASSFLNTEAFF. The CDR3 DNA is TGTGCCAGCAGTTTTCTGAACACTGAAGCTTTCTTT.